What follows are 2 T cell receptor beta chains derived from one specimen sequenced in a study of T cell responses to AZD1222 COVID-19 vaccine. This table comes from immunoSEQ multiplex PCR, and its TCRdb copy is limited to in-frame clones, with some not included. The table records 170,000 or so clones, 90% to 95% of them present only once. Sample: peripheral blood, taken on day 0 of AZD1222 vaccination. These receptors all stem from an adult in good health.

The rearrangement joins TRBV6-5 to TRBJ1-5; possible D gene TRBD1, 6 bases. Trimming removed 6 bases from V and 4 bases from J, with 13 bases in between. Germline CDR1 reads MNHEY; CDR2 reads SVGAGI. The CDR3 runs to 14 residues. The CDR3 sequence is CASRNTGRNQPQHF. CDR3 DNA sequence: TGTGCCAGCAGAAACACAGGGAGGAATCAGCCCCAGCATTTT.

The gene calls are TRBV4-1 and TRBJ2-1; D call uncertain. The CDR3 is 13 residues long. Per the germline V gene, CDR1 is MGHRA and CDR2 is YSYEKL. The germline V and J ends were trimmed by 0 bases and 9 bases, with 9 bases remaining between them. The CDR3 region has the DNA TGCGCCAGCAGCCAAGAAGGCGGTGGTGAGCAGTTCTTC. Translating gives CASSQEGGGEQFF.